Shown below are 29 T cell receptor beta chains from a single sample sequenced in a study of blood T cell repertoires in COVID-19. Method: immunoSEQ multiplex PCR; TCRdb's copy keeps in-frame clones and lacks some. The data hold 150,000 to 200,000 clones, with roughly 80% observed a single time. What was sequenced was PBMCs or T cells enriched from blood (not recorded which). The receptors stem from a woman between 45 and 65 years old who had recovered from COVID-19.

J is TRBJ2-3 and V is TRBV11-3; 7 bases line up with TRBD2. The germline gives CDR1 SGHNT, CDR2 YENEEA. CDR3 size: 16 residues. V was pared by 1 base and J by 7 bases, with 11 bases of the junction left unmatched. The CDR3 coding sequence is TGTGCCAGCAGCTTAGGTTCGGGAGGCACTCTAAATACGCAGTATTTT. Translated: CASSLGSGGTLNTQYF.

The chain recombines TRBV28 with TRBJ1-1; D unclear. The V end was cut by 7 bases, the J end by 0 bases, with 9 bases between. Germline CDR1 is MDHEN and CDR2 is SYDVKM. The CDR3 totals 13 residues. The CDR3 region has the DNA TGTGCCAGCAATCAGAACATGAACACTGAAGCTTTCTTT. Its protein product is CASNQNMNTEAFF.

CDR3 residues: CASSIAGTGTYEQYV. The CDR3 DNA is TGTGCCAGTAGTATCGCCGGGACAGGGACCTACGAGCAGTACGTC. The chain has TRBV19 and TRBJ2-7, with 9 bases aligning to TRBD1. The V gene end was trimmed by 3 bases and the J gene end by 2 bases; junction bases not matched to a gene: 5. The CDR3 covers 15 residues. CDR1 is LNHDA and CDR2 is SQIVND in the germline V gene (reference sequence).

The rearrangement joins TRBV5-1 to TRBJ2-1, with 13 nucleotides matching TRBD2. The trim removed 3 bases at V and 6 bases at J, leaving 6 bases unmatched. The CDR3 is made up of 16 amino acids. The germline V gene encodes CDR1 SGHRS and CDR2 YFSETQ. Here the CDR3 DNA reads TGCGCCAGCAGCTACACTAGCGGGGGGGCTCTCAATGAGCAGTTCTTC. Translating gives CASSYTSGGALNEQFF. The full variable domain, its missing parts supplied by reference TRBV5-1 and TRBJ2-1, is KAGVTQTPRYLIKTRGQQVTLSCSPISGHRSVSWYQQTPGQGLQFLFEYFSETQRNKGNFPGRFSGRQFSNSRSEMNVSTLELGDSALYLCASSYTSGGALNEQFFGPGTRLTVL.

The J gene is TRBJ1-6, the V gene TRBV14; no firm D call. CDR3 size: 14 residues. CDR1 SGHDN and CDR2 FVKESK come from the germline V gene. The V end was cut by 1 base, the J end by 10 bases, with 11 bases between. CDR3 sequence reads: CASSQGVTGSPLHF. The CDR3 nucleotides read TGTGCCAGCAGCCAAGGAGTTACGGGATCACCCCTCCACTTT.

The chain combines TRBV10-2 with TRBJ2-1, with 7 bases that match TRBD2. V shed 9 bases and J 9 bases; nucleotides not matched to a gene: 11. The germline V gene has CDR1 WSHSY and CDR2 SAAADI. The CDR3 sequence is 13 residues long. CDR3 loop: CARGGGPYGEQFF. DNA for the CDR3: TGCGCCAGGGGCGGGGGTCCTTATGGTGAGCAGTTCTTC.

The rearrangement joins TRBV12-3 or TRBV12-4 to TRBJ1-6; D not resolved. CDR3 size: 12 residues. The V gene lost 6 bases and the J gene lost 10 bases, with 10 bases spanning the gap. CDR3 nucleotides: TGTGCCAGCAGCCCCAACAGATCACCCCTCCACTTT. It is translated as CASSPNRSPLHF.

The chain recombines TRBV30 with TRBJ2-3; D is possibly TRBD1 (5 bases). The CDR3 runs 13 residues. V dropped 5 bases and J dropped 1 base, with 10 bases sitting between them. Germline V gene sequence: CDR1 GTSNPN, CDR2 SVGIG (reference sequence). CDR3 sequence (DNA): TGTGCCTGGGAAACAGGCGGCACAGATACGCAGTATTTT. Its protein is CAWETGGTDTQYF.

This chain uses TRBV18 with TRBJ2-7; D is unclear. Deletions cut 3 bases from V and 6 bases from J, with 9 bases between. CDR3 length equals 12 residues. Germline CDR1 KGHSH, CDR2 LQKENI. In nucleotides, the CDR3 is TGTGCCAGCTCACCGGCCCCTCCCGAGCAGTACGTC. It specifies CASSPAPPEQYV.

The genes are TRBV28 and TRBJ1-5, with D perhaps matching TRBD1 (6 bases). V was pared by 4 bases and J by 3 bases, with 16 bases between. Germline V gives CDR1 MDHEN, CDR2 SYDVKM. CDR3 length: 16 amino acids. The CDR3 DNA is TGTGCCAGCAGTTCCCCGGGGGGGGCCCCCAATCAGCCCCAGCATTTT. Protein sequence: CASSSPGGAPNQPQHF. Full variable domain (rest looked up from reference TRBV28 and TRBJ1-5): DVKVTQSSRYLVKRTGEKVFLECVQDMDHENMFWYRQDPGLGLRLIYFSYDVKMKEKGDIPEGYSVSREKKERFSLILESASTNQTSMYLCASSSPGGAPNQPQHFGDGTRLSIL.

The CDR3 bases are TGTGCCATCAGTGACGGCCGGAGCTCCTACGAGCAGTACGTC. This gives the protein CAISDGRSSYEQYV. The V and J genes are TRBV10-3 and TRBJ2-7, with D hard to call. Germline V lookup: CDR1 ENHRY, CDR2 SYGVKD. The CDR3 contains 14 residues. Trimming pared 3 bases from V and 0 bases from J, leaving 9 bases between.

Notes on this clone: The CDR3 end shows no conserved phenylalanine or tryptophan, and so a read error is likely. No DNA is shown, since the ends of the CDR3 on it are uncertain; the CDR3 is the one TCRdb lists. The chain recombines TRBV7-3 with TRBJ1-6; TRBD1, the D gene given by the table, was not confirmed from the DNA. The germline V gene encodes CDR1 SGHTA and CDR2 FQGTGA. The CDR3 has 14 residues if both end residues are counted. The CDR3 loop is CASSLYNHRDSRCC.

This clone has only one observation. This rearrangement joins TRBV18 to TRBJ1-2; D not certain. The CDR3 spans 11 residues. The ends were cut back, 3 bases at V and 6 bases at J, with 5 bases in the middle. The germline gives CDR1 KGHSH, CDR2 LQKENI. CDR3 DNA sequence: TGTGCCAGCTCACCCACAGATGGCTACACCTTC. As protein: CASSPTDGYTF.

V is TRBV9 and J is TRBJ2-1; D perhaps matches TRBD2 (6 bases). With 4 bases removed from V and 4 bases from J, the gap between germline ends came to 18 bases. The germline V gene has CDR1 SGDLS and CDR2 YYNGEE. CDR3 size: 16 residues. CDR3 sequence reads: CASSPPGRGPYNEQFF. CDR3 sequence (DNA): TGTGCCAGCAGCCCCCCCGGGCGGGGACCGTACAATGAGCAGTTCTTC.

V and J are TRBV5-1 and TRBJ1-2, with a possible D match to TRBD1 (5 bases). Germline CDR1 and CDR2: SGHRS and YFSETQ. The CDR3 has 15 residues. Trimming pared 5 bases from V and 8 bases from J, leaving 22 bases between. CDR3 sequence: CASSPENRGSRGYTF. CDR3 nucleotides: TGCGCCAGCAGTCCCGAGAACCGGGGGAGCAGGGGCTACACCTTC.

The chain has TRBV6-5 and TRBJ2-7; no reliable D call. Germline V lookup: CDR1 MNHEY, CDR2 SVGAGI. The CDR3 contains 15 residues. Trimming removed 6 bases at V and 3 bases at J, with 18 bases between. DNA for the CDR3: TGTGCCAGCAGATTTGCCGACTTTGGGTACTACGAGCAGTACGTC. Translation gives CASRFADFGYYEQYV.

This clone was observed a single time. This chain links TRBV5-1 with TRBJ2-3, with a tentative D call TRBD2 (5 bases). V was pared by 5 bases and J by 0 bases, with 10 bases between. Germline V CDR1 and CDR2: SGHRS, YFSETQ. The CDR3 length is 14 residues. CDR3: CASRGGPSTDTQYF. The DNA of the CDR3 is TGCGCCAGCAGAGGAGGACCTAGCACAGATACGCAGTATTTT.

The chain employs TRBV6-5 and TRBJ1-2; D ambiguous. This CDR3 is built from 12 residues. Trimming left V 8 bases short and J 4 bases short, with 11 bases between. Per germline, CDR1 MNHEY and CDR2 SVGAGI. The CDR3 reads CASGDIIYGYTF. For the CDR3, the DNA is TGTGCCAGCGGCGACATAATCTATGGCTACACCTTC.

The CDR3, as DNA: TGTGCCAGCAGTTCCAGGGGGCGAGAAAAACTGTTTTTT. It specifies CASSSRGREKLFF. The chain carries TRBV27 and TRBJ1-4; 8 bases agree with TRBD1. The trim removed 4 bases at V and 8 bases at J, leaving 3 bases unmatched. Germline-derived CDR1 and CDR2 are MNHEY and SMNVEV (reference sequence). This CDR3 has 13 residues.

In its sample, this clone was seen once. CDR3 DNA sequence: TGTGCCAGCAGCGGTCGGGGGAGCGAAGCTTTCTTT. Its protein is CASSGRGSEAFF. The chain carries TRBV2 and TRBJ1-1; D may be TRBD1 (5 bases). From germline, CDR1 is SNHLY and CDR2 FYNNEI. The CDR3 runs 12 residues. V lost 6 bases and J 8 bases, leaving 13 bases between the germline ends.

Note on this clone: The junction differs from germline at one of its ends, possibly a read error. The chain combines TRBV18 with TRBJ2-1; D remains unclear. The CDR3 is 12 residues long. Germline V lookup: CDR1 KGHSH, CDR2 LQKENI. In DNA, the CDR3 is TGTGCCGGCTCCCTGAGCCCCCCAGAGCAGTTCTTC. Translation: CAGSLSPPEQFF.

The genes are TRBV6-4 and TRBJ1-6, with D unresolved. The germline V gene encodes CDR1 MRHNA and CDR2 SNTAGT. V dropped 3 bases and J dropped 6 bases, with 6 bases sitting between them. This CDR3 comprises 13 residues. In DNA, the CDR3 is TGTGCCAGCAGTGAGGCCCTTAATTCACCCCTCCACTTT. Encoded protein: CASSEALNSPLHF.

This chain uses TRBV29-1 with TRBJ1-2; 12 bases are shared with TRBD1. The J segment lost 8 bases and the V segment lost 3 bases, leaving 4 bases of the junction unmatched. The CDR3 extends over 13 amino acids. CDR1 is SQVTM and CDR2 is ANQGSEA in the germline V gene. The CDR3 protein is CSVDGTGGWGYTF. CDR3 in DNA: TGCAGCGTTGACGGGACAGGGGGCTGGGGCTACACCTTC.

The chain combines TRBV13 with TRBJ2-7; tentative D call: TRBD1 (6 bases). V was trimmed by 5 bases and J by 2 bases, leaving 19 bases between them. This CDR3 spans 16 amino acids. Germline V gene sequence: CDR1 PRHDT, CDR2 FYEKMQ (reference sequence). The CDR3 reads CASSQGQGIKTYEQYV. The CDR3 DNA is TGTGCCAGCAGCCAAGGGCAGGGGATTAAAACCTACGAGCAGTACGTC.

The CDR3 loop reads CASSSRGGTEAFF. DNA of the CDR3: TGTGCCAGCAGCTCCAGGGGTGGCACTGAAGCTTTCTTT. The chain combines TRBV5-4 with TRBJ1-1, with D maybe TRBD1 (6 bases). V lost 3 bases, J lost 4 bases, and 10 bases lay in between. Germline V gene lookup returns CDR1 SGHNT and CDR2 YYREEE (reference sequence). The length of the CDR3 is 13 residues.

The chain links TRBV6-6 to TRBJ1-2; D is uncertain. The CDR3 runs to 12 residues. Trimming removed 8 bases at V and 3 bases at J, with 10 bases between. CDR1 and CDR2 (germline): MNHNY, SVGAGI (reference sequence). In DNA form, the CDR3 reads TGTGCCAGCTCCCAGGTTTACTATGGCTACACCTTC. Translation gives CASSQVYYGYTF.

V gene TRBV28 combines with J gene TRBJ1-5; 11 nucleotides line up with TRBD1. J lost 7 bases, V lost 7 bases, and 6 bases had no gene match. Germline V gene sequence: CDR1 MDHEN, CDR2 SYDVKM. There are 14 residues in the CDR3. The CDR3 region is CASTSGQGGQPQHF. In DNA form, the CDR3 reads TGTGCCAGCACCTCGGGACAGGGGGGGCAGCCCCAGCATTTT.

The gene calls are TRBV29-1 and TRBJ1-1; weak D call: TRBD1 (5 bases). The CDR3 sequence is 10 residues long. Trimming left V 4 bases short and J 11 bases short, with 11 bases between. Per the germline V gene, CDR1 is SQVTM and CDR2 is ANQGSEA. DNA of the CDR3: TGCAGCGTTGGCGACAGTGATGCTTTCTTT. Translating gives CSVGDSDAFF.

The J gene is TRBJ2-1, the V gene TRBV7-7; weak D call: TRBD2 (6 bases). The CDR3 loop spans 13 amino acids. V was pared by 0 bases and J by 8 bases, with 8 bases between. Germline V gene data show CDR1 as SSHAT and CDR2 as FNYEAQ (reference sequence). CDR3 loop: CASSLAGGDEQFF. The CDR3, as DNA: TGTGCCAGCAGCTTAGCGGGAGGCGATGAGCAGTTCTTC.